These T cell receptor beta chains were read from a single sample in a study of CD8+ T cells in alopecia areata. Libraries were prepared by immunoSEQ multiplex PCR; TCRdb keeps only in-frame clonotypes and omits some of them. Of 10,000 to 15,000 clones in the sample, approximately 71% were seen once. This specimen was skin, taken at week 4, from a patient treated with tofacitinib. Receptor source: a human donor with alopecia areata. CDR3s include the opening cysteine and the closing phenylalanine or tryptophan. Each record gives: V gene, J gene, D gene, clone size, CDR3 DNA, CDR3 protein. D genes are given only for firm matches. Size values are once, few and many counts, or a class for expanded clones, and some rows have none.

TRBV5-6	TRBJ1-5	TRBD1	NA	TGTGCCAGCAGCGAATACGGGACAGGGAGGAATCAGCCCCAGCATTTT	CASSEYGTGRNQPQHF
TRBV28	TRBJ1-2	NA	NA	TGTGCCAGCAGTTTAACCCCGGCAGATGGCTCGATTTATGGCTACACCTTC	CASSLTPADGSIYGYTF
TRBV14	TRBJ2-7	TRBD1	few	TGTGCCAGCAGGAGACAGGGAGCGAACGAGCAGTACTTC	CASRRQGANEQYF
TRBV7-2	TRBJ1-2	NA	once	TGTGCCAGCAGCTTAGATGGAGGCGCCGCGAGTGGCTACACCTTC	CASSLDGGAASGYTF
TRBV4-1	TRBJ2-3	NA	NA	TGCGCCAGCAGCCAAGTTCGGGGAACAGATACGCAGTATTTT	CASSQVRGTDTQYF
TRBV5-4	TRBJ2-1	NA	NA	TGTGCCAGCAGCTTCCACAATGAGCAGTTCTTC	CASSFHNEQFF
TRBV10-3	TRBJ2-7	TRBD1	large	TGTGCCACTATGGGACAGGGGAACGAGCAGTACTTC	CATMGQGNEQYF
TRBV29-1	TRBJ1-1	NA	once	TGCAGCGTTGCCGGGTCGGTGAACACTGAAGCTTTCTTT	CSVAGSVNTEAFF
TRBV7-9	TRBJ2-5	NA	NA	TGTGCCGTGGACAAGTACCAAGAGACCCAGTACTTC	CAVDKYQETQYF
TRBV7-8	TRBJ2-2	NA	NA	TGTGCCAGCAGCTTAGGGTCAACGGGGGGCGCGGTCGGTATGGACACCGGGGAGCTGTTTTTT	CASSLGSTGGAVGMDTGELFF
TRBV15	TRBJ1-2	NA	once	TGTGCCACCAGCAGAGATCGGTCCCAGGGAGTCTACACCTTC	CATSRDRSQGVYTF
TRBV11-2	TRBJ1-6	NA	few	TGTGCCAGCAGCTTAGGCTATGCACCCAATTCACCCCTCCACTTT	CASSLGYAPNSPLHF
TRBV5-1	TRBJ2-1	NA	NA	TGCGCCAGCAGATTAGAGGGGGGAGAGCAGTTCTTC	CASRLEGGEQFF
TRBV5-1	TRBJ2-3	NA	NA	TGCGCCAGCAGCTTGTACAGTGTGGGGGTAGATACGCAGTATTTT	CASSLYSVGVDTQYF
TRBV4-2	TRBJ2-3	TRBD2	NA	TGTGCCAGCAGCCAACCGGGGGGTTTAGGTACAGATACGCAGTATTTT	CASSQPGGLGTDTQYF
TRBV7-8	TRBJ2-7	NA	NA	TGTGCCAGCAGCTCGCAGGCCTACGAGCAGTACTTC	CASSSQAYEQYF
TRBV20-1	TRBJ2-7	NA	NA	TGCAGTGCTCCAGGATTCTACGAGCAGTACTTC	CSAPGFYEQYF
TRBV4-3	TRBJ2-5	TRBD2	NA	TGCGCCAGCAGTCGCTTCGCTAAGGGGATGACTAGCGGGGGGCCAGAGACCCAGTACTTC	CASSRFAKGMTSGGPETQYF